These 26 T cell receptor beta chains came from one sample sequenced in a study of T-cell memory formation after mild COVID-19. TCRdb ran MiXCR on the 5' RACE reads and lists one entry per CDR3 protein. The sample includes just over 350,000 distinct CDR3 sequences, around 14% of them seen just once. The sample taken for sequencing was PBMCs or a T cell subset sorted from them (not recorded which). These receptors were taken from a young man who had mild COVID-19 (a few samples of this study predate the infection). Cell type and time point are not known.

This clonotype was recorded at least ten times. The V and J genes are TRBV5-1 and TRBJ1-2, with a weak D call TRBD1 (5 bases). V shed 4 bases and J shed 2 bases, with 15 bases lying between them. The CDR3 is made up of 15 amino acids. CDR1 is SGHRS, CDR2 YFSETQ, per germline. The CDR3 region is CASSAQGRGNYGYTF. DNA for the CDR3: TGCGCCAGCAGCGCGCAGGGCCGAGGAAACTATGGCTACACCTTC.

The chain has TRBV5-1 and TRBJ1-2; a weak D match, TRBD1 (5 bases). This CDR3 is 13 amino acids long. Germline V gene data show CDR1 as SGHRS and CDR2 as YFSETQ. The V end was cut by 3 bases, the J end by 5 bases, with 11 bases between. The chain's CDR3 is CASSWDGEYGYTF. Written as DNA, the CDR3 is TGCGCCAGCAGCTGGGACGGAGAATATGGCTACACCTTC.

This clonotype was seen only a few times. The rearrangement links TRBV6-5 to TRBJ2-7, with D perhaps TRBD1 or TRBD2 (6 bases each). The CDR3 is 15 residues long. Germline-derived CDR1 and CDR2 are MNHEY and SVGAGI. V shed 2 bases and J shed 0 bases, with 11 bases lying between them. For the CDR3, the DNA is TGTGCCAGCAGTTACAAGGGGGGCCTCTCCTACGAGCAGTACTTC. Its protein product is CASSYKGGLSYEQYF.

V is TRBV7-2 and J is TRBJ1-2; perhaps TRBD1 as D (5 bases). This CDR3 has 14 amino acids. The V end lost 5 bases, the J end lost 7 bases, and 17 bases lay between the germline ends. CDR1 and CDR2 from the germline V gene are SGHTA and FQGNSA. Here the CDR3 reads CASSARGSPGGYTF. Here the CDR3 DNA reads TGTGCCAGCAGCGCACGGGGCTCCCCTGGTGGCTACACCTTC.

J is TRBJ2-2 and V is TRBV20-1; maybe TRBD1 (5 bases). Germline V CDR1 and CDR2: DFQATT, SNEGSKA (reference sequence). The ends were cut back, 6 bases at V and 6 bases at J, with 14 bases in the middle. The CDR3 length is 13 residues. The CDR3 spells CSAHEQEPGELFF. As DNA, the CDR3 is TGCAGTGCACACGAACAGGAACCCGGGGAGCTGTTTTTT.

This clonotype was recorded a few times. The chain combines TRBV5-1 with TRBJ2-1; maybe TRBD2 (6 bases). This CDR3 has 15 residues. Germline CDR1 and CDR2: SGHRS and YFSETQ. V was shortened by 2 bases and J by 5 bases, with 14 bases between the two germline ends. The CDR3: CASSLARETNNEQFF. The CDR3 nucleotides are TGCGCCAGCAGCTTAGCCCGGGAGACCAACAATGAGCAGTTCTTC.

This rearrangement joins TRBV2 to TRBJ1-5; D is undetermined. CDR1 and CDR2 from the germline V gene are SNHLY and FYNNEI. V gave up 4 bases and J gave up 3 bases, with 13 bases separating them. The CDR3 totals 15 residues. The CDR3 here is CASSADEVNNQPQHF. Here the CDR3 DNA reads TGTGCCAGCAGTGCCGACGAGGTAAACAATCAGCCCCAGCATTTT.

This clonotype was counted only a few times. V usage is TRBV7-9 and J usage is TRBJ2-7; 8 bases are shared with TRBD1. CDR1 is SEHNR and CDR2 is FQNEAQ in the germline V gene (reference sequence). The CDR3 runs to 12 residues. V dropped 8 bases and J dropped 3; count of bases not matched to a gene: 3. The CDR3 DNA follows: TGTGCCAGCGGGACAGGAAGCTACGAGCAGTACTTC. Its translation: CASGTGSYEQYF. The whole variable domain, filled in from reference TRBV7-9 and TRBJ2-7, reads DTGVSQNPRHKITKRGQNVTFRCDPISEHNRLYWYRQTLGQGPEFLTYFQNEAQLEKSRLLSDRFSAERPKGSFSTLEIQRTEQGDSAMYLCASGTGSYEQYFGPGTRLTVT.

Here the CDR3 DNA reads TGTGCCAGCAGCCGAGCGGGTTCACCGGATACGCAGTATTTT. It encodes CASSRAGSPDTQYF. The chain employs TRBV7-3 and TRBJ2-3; tentative D call: TRBD2 (6 bases). The ends were cut back, 5 bases at V and 6 bases at J, with 15 bases in the middle. The CDR3 runs to 14 residues. Germline V gene lookup returns CDR1 SGHTA and CDR2 FQGTGA.

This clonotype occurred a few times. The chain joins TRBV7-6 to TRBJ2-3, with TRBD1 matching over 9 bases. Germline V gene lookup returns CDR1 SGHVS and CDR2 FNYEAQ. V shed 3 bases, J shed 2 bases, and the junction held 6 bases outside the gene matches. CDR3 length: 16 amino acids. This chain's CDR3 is CASSFTWDRATDTQYF. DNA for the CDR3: TGTGCCAGCAGCTTCACCTGGGACAGGGCCACAGATACGCAGTATTTT.

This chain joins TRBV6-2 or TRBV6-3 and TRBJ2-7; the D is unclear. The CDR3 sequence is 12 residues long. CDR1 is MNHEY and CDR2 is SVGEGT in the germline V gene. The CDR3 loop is CASSHSPSEQYV. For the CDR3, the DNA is TGTGCCAGCAGTCACTCACCATCCGAGCAGTACGTC.

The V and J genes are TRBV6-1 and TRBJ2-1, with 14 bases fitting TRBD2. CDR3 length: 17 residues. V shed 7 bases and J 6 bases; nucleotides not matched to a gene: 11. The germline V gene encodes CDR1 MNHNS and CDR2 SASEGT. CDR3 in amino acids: CASTRGGGTSGGNEQFF. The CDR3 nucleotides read TGTGCCAGCACCCGGGGTGGGGGGACTAGCGGGGGCAATGAGCAGTTCTTC.

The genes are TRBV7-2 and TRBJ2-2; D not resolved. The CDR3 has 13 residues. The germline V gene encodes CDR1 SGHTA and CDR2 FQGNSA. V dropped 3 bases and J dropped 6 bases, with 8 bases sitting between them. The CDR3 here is CASSFMRSGELFF. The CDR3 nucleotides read TGTGCCAGCAGCTTTATGAGGTCCGGGGAGCTGTTTTTT. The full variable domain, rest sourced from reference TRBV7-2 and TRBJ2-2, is GAGVSQSPSNKVTEKGKDVELRCDPISGHTALYWYRQSLGQGLEFLIYFQGNSAPDKSGLPSDRFSAERTGGSVSTLTIQRTQQEDSAVYLCASSFMRSGELFFGEGSRLTVL.

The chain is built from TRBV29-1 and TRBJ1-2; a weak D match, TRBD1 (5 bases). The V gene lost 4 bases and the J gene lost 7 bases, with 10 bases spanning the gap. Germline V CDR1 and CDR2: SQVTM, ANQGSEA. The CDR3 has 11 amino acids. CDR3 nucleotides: TGCAGCGTTGGCAGGGAGGGTGGCTACACCTTC. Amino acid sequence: CSVGREGGYTF.

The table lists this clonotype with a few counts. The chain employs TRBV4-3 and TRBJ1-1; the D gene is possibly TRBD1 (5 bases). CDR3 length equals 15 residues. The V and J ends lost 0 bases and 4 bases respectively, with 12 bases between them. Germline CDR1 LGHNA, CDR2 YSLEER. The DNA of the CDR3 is TGCGCCAGCAGCCAAGACGGCAGGGTGGGCACTGAAGCTTTCTTT. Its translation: CASSQDGRVGTEAFF.

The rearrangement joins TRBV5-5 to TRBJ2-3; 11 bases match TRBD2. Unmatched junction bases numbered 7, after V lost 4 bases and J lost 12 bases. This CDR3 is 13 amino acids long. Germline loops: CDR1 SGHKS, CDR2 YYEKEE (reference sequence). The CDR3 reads CASSTLLAGAQYF. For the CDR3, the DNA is TGTGCCAGCAGCACGTTACTAGCGGGGGCCCAGTATTTT.

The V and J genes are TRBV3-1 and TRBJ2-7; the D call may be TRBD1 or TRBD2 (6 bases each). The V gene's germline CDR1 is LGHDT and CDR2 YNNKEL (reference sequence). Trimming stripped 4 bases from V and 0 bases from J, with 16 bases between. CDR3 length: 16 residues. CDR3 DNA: TGTGCCAGCAGCCCGGGGGCGTACCCTACCTCCTACGAGCAGTACTTC. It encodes CASSPGAYPTSYEQYF.

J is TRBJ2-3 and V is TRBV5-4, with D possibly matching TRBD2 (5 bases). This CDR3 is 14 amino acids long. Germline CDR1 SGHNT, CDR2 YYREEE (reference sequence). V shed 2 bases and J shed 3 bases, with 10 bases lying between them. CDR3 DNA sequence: TGTGCCAGCAGCTTTACTAGGAAAACAGATACGCAGTATTTT. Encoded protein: CASSFTRKTDTQYF. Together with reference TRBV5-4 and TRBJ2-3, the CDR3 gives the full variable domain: ETGVTQSPTHLIKTRGQQVTLRCSSQSGHNTVSWYQQALGQGPQFIFQYYREEENGRGNFPPRFSGLQFPNYSSELNVNALELDDSALYLCASSFTRKTDTQYFGPGTRLTVL.

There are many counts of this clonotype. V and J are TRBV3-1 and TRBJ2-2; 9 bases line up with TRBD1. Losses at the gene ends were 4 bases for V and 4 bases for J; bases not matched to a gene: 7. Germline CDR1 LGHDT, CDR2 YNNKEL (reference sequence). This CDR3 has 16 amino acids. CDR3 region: CASSPGQGLITGELFF. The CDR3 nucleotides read TGTGCCAGCAGCCCCGGACAGGGGTTGATCACCGGGGAGCTGTTTTTT. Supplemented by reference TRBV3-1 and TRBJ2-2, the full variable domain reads DTAVSQTPKYLVTQMGNDKSIKCEQNLGHDTMYWYKQDSKKFLKIMFSYNNKELIINETVPNRFSPKSPDKAHLNLHINSLELGDSAVYFCASSPGQGLITGELFFGEGSRLTVL.

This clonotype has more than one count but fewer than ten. CDR3 loop: CAIKNEGRETQYF. CDR3 in DNA: TGTGCCATCAAGAACGAAGGTAGAGAGACCCAGTACTTC. The rearrangement links TRBV10-3 to TRBJ2-5, with no clear D. The CDR3 runs to 13 residues. Germline values: CDR1 ENHRY, CDR2 SYGVKD. With 7 bases removed from V and 4 bases from J, the gap between germline ends came to 13 bases.

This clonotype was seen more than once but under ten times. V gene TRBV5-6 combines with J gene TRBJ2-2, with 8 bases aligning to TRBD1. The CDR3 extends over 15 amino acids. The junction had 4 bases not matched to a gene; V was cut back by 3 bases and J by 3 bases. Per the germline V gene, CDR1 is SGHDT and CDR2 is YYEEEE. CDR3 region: CASSSDREDTGELFF. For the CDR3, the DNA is TGTGCCAGCAGCTCGGACAGGGAAGACACCGGGGAGCTGTTTTTT.

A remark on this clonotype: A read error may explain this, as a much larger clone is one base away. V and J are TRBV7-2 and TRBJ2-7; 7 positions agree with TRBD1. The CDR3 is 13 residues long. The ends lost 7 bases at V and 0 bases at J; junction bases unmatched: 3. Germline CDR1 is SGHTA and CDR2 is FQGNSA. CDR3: CASTRDSSYEQYF. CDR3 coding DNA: TGTGCCAGCACCCGGGACAGCTCCTACGAGCAGTACTTC.

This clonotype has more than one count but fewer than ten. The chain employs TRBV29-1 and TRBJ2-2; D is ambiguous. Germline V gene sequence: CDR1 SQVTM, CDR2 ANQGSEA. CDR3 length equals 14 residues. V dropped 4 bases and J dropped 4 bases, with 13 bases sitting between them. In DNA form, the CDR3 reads TGCAGCGTTGCGTGGACCGCGTTCACCGGGGAGCTGTTTTTT. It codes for CSVAWTAFTGELFF.

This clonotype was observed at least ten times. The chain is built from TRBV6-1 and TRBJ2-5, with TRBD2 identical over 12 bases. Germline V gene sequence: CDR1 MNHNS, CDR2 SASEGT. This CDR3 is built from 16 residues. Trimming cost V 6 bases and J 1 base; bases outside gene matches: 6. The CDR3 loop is CASRRTSGGIQETQYF. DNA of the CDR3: TGTGCCAGCAGACGAACTAGCGGGGGGATCCAAGAGACCCAGTACTTC.

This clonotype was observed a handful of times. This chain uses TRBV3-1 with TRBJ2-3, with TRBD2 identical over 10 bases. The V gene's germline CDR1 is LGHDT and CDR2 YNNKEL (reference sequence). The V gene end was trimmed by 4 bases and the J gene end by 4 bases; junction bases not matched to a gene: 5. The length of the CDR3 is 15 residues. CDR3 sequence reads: CASSLIGTSADTQYF. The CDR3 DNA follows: TGTGCCAGCAGCCTGATCGGGACTAGCGCAGATACGCAGTATTTT.

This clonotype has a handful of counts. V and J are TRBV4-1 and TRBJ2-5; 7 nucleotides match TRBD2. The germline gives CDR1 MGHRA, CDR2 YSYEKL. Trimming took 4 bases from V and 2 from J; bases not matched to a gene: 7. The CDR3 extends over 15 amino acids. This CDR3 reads CASSPGLVLQETQYF. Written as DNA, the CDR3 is TGCGCCAGCAGCCCTGGACTAGTCTTGCAAGAGACCCAGTACTTC.